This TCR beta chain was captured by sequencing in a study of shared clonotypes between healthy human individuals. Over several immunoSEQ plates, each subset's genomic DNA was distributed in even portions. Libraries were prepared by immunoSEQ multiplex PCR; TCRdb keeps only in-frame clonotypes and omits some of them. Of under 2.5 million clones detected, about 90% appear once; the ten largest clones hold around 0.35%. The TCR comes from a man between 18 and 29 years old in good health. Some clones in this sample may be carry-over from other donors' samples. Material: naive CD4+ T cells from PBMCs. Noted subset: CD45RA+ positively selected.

The CDR3 loop is CASSPIHYEQYF. CDR3 bases: TGTGCCAGCAGCCCAATCCACTACGAGCAGTACTTC. The chain employs TRBV7-9 and TRBJ2-7; D unclear. Germline lookup yields CDR1 SEHNR and CDR2 FQNEAQ (reference sequence). Trimming took 5 bases from V and 3 from J, leaving 8 bases between them. This CDR3 is built from 12 residues.